Sequencing of this TCR beta chain was carried out in a study of T cells in Graves' hyperthyroidism and ophthalmopathy. The wider study: Peripheral blood samples were taken at initial diagnosis, prior to any treatment. Points from the study as a whole: The model foresaw ophthalmopathy a median roughly 6 months prior to onset. Using 13 V-J features, a model discriminated ophthalmopathy from stable hyperthyroidism.

The CDR3 sequence is 12 residues long. CDR1 and CDR2 from the germline V gene are SNHLY and FYNNEI. With respect to this clonotype: Its antigen is not known. The junction departs from the called germline gene at one end, perhaps through a read error.

TCR beta CDR3 regions were amplified from RNA. First-round RT-PCR of the TCR CDR3 relied on the HTBI primer set. TCRdb used MiXCR to reprocess the multiplex PCR reads, holding one entry per CDR3 protein. The sample has 640,000 or so distinct CDR3 sequences; about 14% are singletons. Sequencing used blood. The receptor was derived from a middle-aged woman with Graves' ophthalmopathy. The chain carries TRBV2 and TRBJ1-1; D is ambiguous. CDR3 loop: CASSRWNTDAFF. In nucleotides, the CDR3 is TGTGCCAGCAGCCGGTGGAACACTGACGCTTTCTTT.